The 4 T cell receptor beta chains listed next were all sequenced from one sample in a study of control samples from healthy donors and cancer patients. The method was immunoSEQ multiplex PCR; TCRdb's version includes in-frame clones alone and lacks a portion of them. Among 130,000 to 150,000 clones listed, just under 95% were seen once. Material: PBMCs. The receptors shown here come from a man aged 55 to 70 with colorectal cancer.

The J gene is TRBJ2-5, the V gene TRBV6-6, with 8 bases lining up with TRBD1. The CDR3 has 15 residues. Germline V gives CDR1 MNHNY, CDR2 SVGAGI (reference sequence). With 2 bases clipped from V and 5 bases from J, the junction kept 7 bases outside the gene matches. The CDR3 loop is CASSYPQRQGETQYF. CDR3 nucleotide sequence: TGTGCCAGCAGTTACCCCCAAAGACAGGGGGAGACCCAGTACTTC.

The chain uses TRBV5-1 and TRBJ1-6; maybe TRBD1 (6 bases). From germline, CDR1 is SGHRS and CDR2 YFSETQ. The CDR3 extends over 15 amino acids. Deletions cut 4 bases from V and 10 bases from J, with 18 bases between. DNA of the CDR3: TGCGCCAGCAGCCCGGCCCCGGGGGCGGAATCACCCCTCCACTTT. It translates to CASSPAPGAESPLHF.

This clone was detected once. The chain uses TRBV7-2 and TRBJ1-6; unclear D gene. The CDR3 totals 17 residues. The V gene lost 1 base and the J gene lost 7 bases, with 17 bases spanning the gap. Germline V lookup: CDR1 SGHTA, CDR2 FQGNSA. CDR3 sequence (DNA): TGTGCCAGCAGCTTAGAAGGTAGCCCCTTTGTCAATTCACCCCTCCACTTT. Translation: CASSLEGSPFVNSPLHF.

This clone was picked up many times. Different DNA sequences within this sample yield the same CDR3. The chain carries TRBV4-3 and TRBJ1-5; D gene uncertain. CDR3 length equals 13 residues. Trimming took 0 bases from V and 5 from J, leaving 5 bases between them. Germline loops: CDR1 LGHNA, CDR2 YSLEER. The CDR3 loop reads CASSQDLDQPQHF. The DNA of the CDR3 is TGCGCCAGCAGCCAAGATCTAGATCAGCCCCAGCATTTT.